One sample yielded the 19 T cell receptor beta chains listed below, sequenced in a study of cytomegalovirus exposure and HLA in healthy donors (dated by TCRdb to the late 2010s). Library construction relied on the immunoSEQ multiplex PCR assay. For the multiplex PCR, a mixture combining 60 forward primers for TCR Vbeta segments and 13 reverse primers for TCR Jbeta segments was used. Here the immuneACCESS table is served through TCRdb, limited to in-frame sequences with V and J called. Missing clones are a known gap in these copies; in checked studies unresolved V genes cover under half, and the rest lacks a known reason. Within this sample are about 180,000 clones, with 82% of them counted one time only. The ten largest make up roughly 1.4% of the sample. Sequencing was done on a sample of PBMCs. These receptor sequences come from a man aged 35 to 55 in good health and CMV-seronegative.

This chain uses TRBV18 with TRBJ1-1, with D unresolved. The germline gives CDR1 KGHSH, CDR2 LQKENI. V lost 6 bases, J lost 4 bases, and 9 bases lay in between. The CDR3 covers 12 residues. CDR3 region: CASSADSTEAFF. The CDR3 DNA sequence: TGTGCCAGCTCCGCGGATAGCACTGAAGCTTTCTTT.

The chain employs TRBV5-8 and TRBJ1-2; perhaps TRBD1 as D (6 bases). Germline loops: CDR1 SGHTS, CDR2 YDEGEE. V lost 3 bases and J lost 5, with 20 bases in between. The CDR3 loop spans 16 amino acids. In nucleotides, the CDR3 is TGTGCCAGCAGCTCCGATGAGGGGGTGTATGGATATGGCTACACCTTC. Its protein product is CASSSDEGVYGYGYTF.

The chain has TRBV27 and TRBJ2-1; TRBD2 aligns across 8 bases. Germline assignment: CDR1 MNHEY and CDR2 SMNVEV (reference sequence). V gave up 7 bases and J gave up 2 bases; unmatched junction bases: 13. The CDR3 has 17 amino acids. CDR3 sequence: CASTLFSRTSTYNEQFF. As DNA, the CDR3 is TGTGCCAGCACCCTCTTCTCCCGGACTAGCACCTACAATGAGCAGTTCTTC.

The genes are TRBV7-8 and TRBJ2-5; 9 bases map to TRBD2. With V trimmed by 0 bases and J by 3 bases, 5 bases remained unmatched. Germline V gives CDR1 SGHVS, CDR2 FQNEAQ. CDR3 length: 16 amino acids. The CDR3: CASSLARLAEEETQYF. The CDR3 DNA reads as TGTGCCAGCAGCTTAGCTAGACTAGCGGAGGAAGAGACCCAGTACTTC.

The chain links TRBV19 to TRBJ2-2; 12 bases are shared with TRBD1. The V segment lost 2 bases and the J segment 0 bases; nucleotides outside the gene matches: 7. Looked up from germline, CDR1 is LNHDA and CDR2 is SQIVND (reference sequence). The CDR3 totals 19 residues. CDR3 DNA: TGTGCCAGTAGTATACGTGGGACAGGGGGCCCTTCGAACACCGGGGAGCTGTTTTTT. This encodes CASSIRGTGGPSNTGELFF. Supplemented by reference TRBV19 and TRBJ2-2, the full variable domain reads DGGITQSPKYLFRKEGQNVTLSCEQNLNHDAMYWYRQDPGQGLRLIYYSQIVNDFQKGDIAEGYSVSREKKESFPLTVTSAQKNPTAFYLCASSIRGTGGPSNTGELFFGEGSRLTVL.

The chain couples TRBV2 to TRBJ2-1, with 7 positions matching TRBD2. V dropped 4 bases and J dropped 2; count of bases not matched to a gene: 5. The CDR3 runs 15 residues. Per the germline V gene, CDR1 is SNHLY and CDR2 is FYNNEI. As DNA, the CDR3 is TGTGCCAGCAGTGCCGAAGGACTAGCCTACAATGAGCAGTTCTTC. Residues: CASSAEGLAYNEQFF.

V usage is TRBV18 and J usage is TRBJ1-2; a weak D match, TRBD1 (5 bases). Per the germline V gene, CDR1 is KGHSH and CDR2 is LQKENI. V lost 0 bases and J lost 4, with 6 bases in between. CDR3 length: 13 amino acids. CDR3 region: CASSPPGAYGYTF. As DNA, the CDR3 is TGTGCCAGCTCACCACCAGGGGCCTATGGCTACACCTTC.

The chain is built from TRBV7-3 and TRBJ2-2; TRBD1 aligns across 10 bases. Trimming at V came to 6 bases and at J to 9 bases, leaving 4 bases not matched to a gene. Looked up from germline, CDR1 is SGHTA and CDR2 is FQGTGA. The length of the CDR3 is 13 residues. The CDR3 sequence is CASREGQGRELFF. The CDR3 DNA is TGTGCCAGCAGAGAGGGACAGGGGCGGGAGCTGTTTTTT.

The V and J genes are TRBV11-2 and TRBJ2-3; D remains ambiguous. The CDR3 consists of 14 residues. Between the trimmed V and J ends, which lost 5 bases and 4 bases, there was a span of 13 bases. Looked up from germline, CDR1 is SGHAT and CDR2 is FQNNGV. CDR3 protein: CASSKPRSPDTQYF. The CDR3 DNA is TGTGCCAGCAGCAAACCCAGGTCGCCAGATACGCAGTATTTT.

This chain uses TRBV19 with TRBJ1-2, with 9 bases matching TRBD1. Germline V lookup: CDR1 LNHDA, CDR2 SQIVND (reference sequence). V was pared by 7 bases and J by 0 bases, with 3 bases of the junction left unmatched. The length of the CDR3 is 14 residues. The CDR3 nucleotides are TGTGCCAGTACCAACAGGGGGCCTAACTATGGCTACACCTTC. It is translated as CASTNRGPNYGYTF.

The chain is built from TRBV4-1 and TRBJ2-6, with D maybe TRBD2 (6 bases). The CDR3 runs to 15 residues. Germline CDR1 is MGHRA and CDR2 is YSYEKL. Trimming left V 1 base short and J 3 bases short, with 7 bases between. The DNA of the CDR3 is TGCGCCAGCAGCCAAGGGGGAGGTGGGGCCAACGTCCTGACTTTC. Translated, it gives CASSQGGGGANVLTF.

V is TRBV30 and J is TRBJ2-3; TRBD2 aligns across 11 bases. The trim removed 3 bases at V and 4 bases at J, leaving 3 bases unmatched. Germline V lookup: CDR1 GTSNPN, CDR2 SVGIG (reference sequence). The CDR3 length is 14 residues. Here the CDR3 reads CAWSPSGRPDTQYF. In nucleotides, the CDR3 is TGTGCCTGGAGCCCTAGCGGGAGGCCAGATACGCAGTATTTT.

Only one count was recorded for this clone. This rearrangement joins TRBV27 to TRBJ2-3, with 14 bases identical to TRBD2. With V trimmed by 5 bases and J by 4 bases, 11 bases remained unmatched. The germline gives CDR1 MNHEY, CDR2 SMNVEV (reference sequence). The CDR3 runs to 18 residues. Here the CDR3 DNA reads TGTGCCAGCAGTCCCTGGGGGGGGACTAGCGGGAGTCCAGATACGCAGTATTTT. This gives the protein CASSPWGGTSGSPDTQYF.

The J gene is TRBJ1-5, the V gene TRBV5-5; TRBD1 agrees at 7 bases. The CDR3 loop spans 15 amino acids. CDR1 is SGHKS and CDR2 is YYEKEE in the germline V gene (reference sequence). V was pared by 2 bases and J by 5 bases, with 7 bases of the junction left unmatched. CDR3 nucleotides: TGTGCCAGCAGCTTCCTTCCCAGGGGGGATCAGCCCCAGCATTTT. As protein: CASSFLPRGDQPQHF.

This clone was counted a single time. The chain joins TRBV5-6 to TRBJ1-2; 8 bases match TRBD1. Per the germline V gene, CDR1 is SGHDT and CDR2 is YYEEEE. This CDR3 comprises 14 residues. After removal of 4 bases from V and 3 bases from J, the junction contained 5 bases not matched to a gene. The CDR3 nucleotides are TGTGCCAGCAGCCCAGGACAGGGAGACTATGGCTACACCTTC. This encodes CASSPGQGDYGYTF.

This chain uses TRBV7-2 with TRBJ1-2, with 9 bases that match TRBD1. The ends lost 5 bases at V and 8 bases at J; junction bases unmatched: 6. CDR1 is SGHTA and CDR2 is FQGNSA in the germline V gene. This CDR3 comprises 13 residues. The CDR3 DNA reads TGTGCCAGCAGCCTAGACAGGGGGTCAGGCTACACCTTC. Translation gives CASSLDRGSGYTF.

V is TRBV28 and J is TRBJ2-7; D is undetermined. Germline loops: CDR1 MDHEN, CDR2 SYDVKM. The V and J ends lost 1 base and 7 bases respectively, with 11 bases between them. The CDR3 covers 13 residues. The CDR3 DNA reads TGTGCCAGCAGTTTATATGAGAGTCGGGAGCAGTACTTC. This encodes CASSLYESREQYF.

The CDR3 bases are TGTGCCAGCAGCTTAATATTGAACACTGAAGCTTTCTTT. This gives the protein CASSLILNTEAFF. The chain links TRBV7-2 to TRBJ1-1, with D unresolved. From germline, CDR1 is SGHTA and CDR2 FQGNSA. The V and J ends lost 2 bases and 0 bases respectively, with 4 bases between them. The CDR3 is 13 residues long.

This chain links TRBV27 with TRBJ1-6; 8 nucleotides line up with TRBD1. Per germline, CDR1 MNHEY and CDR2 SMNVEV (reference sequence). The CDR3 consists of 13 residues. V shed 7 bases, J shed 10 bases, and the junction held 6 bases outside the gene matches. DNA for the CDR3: TGTGCCAGCAAGGACAGGGAATACTCACCCCTCCACTTT. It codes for CASKDREYSPLHF.